This T cell receptor beta chain was found in a study of early stage breast cancer tumors (dated by TCRdb to 2016 to 2017). Study-wide context: Of the 16 invasive breast tumors, about a dozen were found to be estrogen receptor-positive, progesterone receptor-positive and HER2-negative. Of the roughly twelve ER+/PR+/HER2- tumors, eight were classified as invasive ductal carcinomas and four as invasive lobular carcinomas. The average read coverage per sample was roughly 10-fold. The samples as a whole yielded 2 million to 3 million detected templates, corresponding to about 1.1 million unique clonotypes.

Trimming accounts for 7 bases at V and 5 bases at J, while the number of junction bases matched to no gene is 7. Reading the germline V gene gives CDR1 SQVTM and CDR2 ANQGSEA. The CDR3 goes from the cysteine to the phenylalanine over 12 residues. The entry retains the CDR3 DNA only, 36 bases that are in frame from base 1. The study profiled bulk TCR beta-chain repertoires in matched peripheral blood, tumor and adjacent normal breast tissue taken from approximately 15 patients with early-stage breast cancer. Before surgery, whole blood (roughly 4.5-11 mL) was collected into EDTA tubes and processed within 2 hours. Ficoll-Paque centrifugation in SepMate-50 tubes was used to isolate peripheral blood mononuclear cells. PBMCs were cryopreserved in around 90% FBS with roughly 10% DMSO in aliquots of about 1.7 to 4 million cells and stored in liquid nitrogen. The Qiagen AllPrep DNA/RNA Mini kit was used to extract genomic DNA.

A remark on this clone: Its antigen remains unidentified. Base qualities are not recorded, but no much larger clone differs from it by a single base.

Two independent genomic DNA replicates were amplified for each sample, with around 0.5 ug used for blood and around 1.5 ug for tumor or normal breast. Following the manufacturer's instructions, the ImmunoSeq Intro kit was used to carry out TCRB sequencing on genomic DNA. Multiplex PCR was run for about 30 cycles using proprietary primers and spike-in control sequences for absolute quantification. Single-end 150-bp reads were used to sequence an 87-bp fragment spanning the CDR3 and the flanking V and J genes. Each lane of an Illumina MiSeq using version 3.0 chemistry carried seven multiplexed samples, with two replicates per sample. The authors' pipeline ran thus. Raw data were processed with the vendor's proprietary pipeline, and both replicates were merged into a single result per sample. To define clonotypes, the study grouped productive rearrangements that shared the V-gene family, CDR3 amino acid sequence and J-gene segment. Clonality was computed as 1 minus the normalized Shannon entropy (Pielou evenness) of TCRB abundances. T cell density was estimated as total templates divided by the number of input cells, with the number of input cells inferred from the DNA input amount. Recon, run with its default parameters, was used to estimate overall repertoire diversity and clonality. Clonotypes with over 0.1% abundance in tumor and at least 32-fold higher abundance in tumor than in normal breast were defined as tumor-enriched. As stored in TCRdb, this immuneACCESS dataset retains in-frame rearrangements with V and J assigned. A fraction of the clones does not appear; measured against another copy, unresolved V genes explain less than half of the discrepancy, and the remainder lacks a known reason. V and J calls and clone size are those listed in that table; D and trimming were worked out from the DNA. In all, the sample holds roughly 58,000 clones, and under 95% of those were seen once. The ten top clones hold around 5% of the sample.

The research as a whole found: Analysis by tumor subtype was prevented by the small cohort size. About 2.5-fold higher T cell density and higher clonality were observed in tumors than in adjacent normal breast tissue. Greater similarity was observed between blood and normal breast repertoires than between blood and tumor repertoires, and tumor was distinguished from normal in about 90% of the 16 patients when each tissue was compared with blood. Sequencing bulk genomic DNA from unsorted cells could not capture chain pairing or functional markers like CD4, CD8 and FOXP3. Enriched TCRB sequences shared across patients were mostly commonly generated sequences, unlikely to play an important role in the tumor microenvironment.

The sample was blood. The receptor comes from a person between 65 and 80 years old with breast cancer. The sequence links TRBV29-1 to TRBJ1-1, with TRBD1 identical over 7 junction bases. DNA sequence: TGCAGCGGAGACCCAGGGGGAACTGAAGCTTTCTTT. Its product reads: CSGDPGGTEAFF.